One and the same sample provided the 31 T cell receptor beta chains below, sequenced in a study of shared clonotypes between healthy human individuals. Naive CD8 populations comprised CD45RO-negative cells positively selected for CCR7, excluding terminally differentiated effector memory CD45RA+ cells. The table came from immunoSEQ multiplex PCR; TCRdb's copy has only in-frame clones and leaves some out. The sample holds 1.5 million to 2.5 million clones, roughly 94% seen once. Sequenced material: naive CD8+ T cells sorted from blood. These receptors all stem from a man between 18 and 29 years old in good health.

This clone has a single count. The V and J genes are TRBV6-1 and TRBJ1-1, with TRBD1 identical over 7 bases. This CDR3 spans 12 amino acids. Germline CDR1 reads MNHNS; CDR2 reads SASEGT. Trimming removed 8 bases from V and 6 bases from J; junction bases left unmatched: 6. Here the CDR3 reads CASSPRGAEAFF. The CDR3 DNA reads TGTGCCAGCTCGCCCAGGGGGGCTGAAGCTTTCTTT.

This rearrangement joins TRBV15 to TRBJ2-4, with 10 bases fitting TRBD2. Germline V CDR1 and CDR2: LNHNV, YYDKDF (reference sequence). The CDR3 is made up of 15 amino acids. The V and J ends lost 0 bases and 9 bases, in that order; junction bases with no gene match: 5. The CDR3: CATSRDRLAGAIQYF. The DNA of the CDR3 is TGTGCCACCAGCAGAGATCGGCTAGCGGGAGCCATTCAGTACTTC.

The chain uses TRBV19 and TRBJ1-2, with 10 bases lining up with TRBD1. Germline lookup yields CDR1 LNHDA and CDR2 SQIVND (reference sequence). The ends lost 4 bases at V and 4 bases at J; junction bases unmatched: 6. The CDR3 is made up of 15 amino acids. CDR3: CASSTTGGDAYGYTF. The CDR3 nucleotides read TGTGCCAGTAGTACGACAGGGGGCGACGCCTATGGCTACACCTTC. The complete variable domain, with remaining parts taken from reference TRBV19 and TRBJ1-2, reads DGGITQSPKYLFRKEGQNVTLSCEQNLNHDAMYWYRQDPGQGLRLIYYSQIVNDFQKGDIAEGYSVSREKKESFPLTVTSAQKNPTAFYLCASSTTGGDAYGYTFGSGTRLTVV.

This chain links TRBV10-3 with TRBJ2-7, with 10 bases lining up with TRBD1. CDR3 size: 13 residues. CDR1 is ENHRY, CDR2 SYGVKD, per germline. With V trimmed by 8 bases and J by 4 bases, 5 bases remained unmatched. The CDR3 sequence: CAISRQGAYEQYF. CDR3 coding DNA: TGTGCCATCTCCAGACAGGGGGCTTACGAGCAGTACTTC.

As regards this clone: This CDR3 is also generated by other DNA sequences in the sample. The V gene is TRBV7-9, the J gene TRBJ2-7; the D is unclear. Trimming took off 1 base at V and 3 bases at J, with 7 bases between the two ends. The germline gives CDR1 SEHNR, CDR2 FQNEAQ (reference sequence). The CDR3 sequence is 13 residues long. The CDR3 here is CASSLVGGYEQYF. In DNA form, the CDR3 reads TGTGCCAGCAGCTTAGTTGGCGGCTACGAGCAGTACTTC. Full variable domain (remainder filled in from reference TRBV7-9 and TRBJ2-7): DTGVSQNPRHKITKRGQNVTFRCDPISEHNRLYWYRQTLGQGPEFLTYFQNEAQLEKSRLLSDRFSAERPKGSFSTLEIQRTEQGDSAMYLCASSLVGGYEQYFGPGTRLTVT.

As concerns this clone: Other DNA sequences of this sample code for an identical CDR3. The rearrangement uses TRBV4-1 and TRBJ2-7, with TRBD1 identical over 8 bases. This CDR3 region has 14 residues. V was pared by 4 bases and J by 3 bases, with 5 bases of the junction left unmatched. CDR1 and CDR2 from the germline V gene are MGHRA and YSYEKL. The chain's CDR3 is CASSPGQGFYEQYF. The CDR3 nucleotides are TGCGCCAGCAGCCCCGGACAGGGATTCTACGAGCAGTACTTC.

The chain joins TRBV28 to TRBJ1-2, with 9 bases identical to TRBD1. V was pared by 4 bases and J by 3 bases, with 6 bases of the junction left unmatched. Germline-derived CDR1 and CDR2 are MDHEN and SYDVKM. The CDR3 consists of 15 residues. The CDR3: CASSYETGGDYGYTF. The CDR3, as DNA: TGTGCCAGCAGTTATGAGACAGGGGGGGACTATGGCTACACCTTC.

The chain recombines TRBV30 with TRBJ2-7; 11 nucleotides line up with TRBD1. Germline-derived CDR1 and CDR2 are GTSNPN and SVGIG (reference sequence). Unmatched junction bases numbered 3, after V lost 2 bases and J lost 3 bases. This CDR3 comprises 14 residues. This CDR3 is CAWSLGQGVYEQYF. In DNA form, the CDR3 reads TGTGCCTGGAGTCTGGGACAGGGGGTCTACGAGCAGTACTTC.

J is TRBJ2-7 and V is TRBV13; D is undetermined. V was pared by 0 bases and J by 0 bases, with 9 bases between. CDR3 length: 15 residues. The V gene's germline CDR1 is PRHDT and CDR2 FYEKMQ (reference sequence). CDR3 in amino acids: CASSLGQAYSYEQYF. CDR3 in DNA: TGTGCCAGCAGCTTAGGCCAGGCCTACTCCTACGAGCAGTACTTC.

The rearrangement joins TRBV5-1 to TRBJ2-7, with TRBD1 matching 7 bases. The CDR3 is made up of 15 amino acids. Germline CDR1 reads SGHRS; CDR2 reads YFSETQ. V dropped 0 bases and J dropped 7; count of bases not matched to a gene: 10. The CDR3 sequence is CASSLVSGGKAEQYF. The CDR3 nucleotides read TGCGCCAGCAGCTTGGTTTCAGGGGGTAAGGCAGAGCAGTACTTC.

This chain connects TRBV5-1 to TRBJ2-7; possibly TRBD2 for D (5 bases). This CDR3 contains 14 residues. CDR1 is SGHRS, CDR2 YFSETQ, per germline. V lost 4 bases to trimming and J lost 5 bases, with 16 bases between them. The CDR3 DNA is TGCGCCAGCAGCGGCCGTCCTTTGGGAGACGAGCAGTACTTC. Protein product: CASSGRPLGDEQYF.

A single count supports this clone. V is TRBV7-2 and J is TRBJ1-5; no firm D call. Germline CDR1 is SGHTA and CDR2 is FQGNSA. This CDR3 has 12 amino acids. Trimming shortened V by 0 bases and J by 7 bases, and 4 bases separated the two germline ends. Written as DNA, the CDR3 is TGTGCCAGCAGCTTAGCGCTACAGCCCCAGCATTTT. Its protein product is CASSLALQPQHF.

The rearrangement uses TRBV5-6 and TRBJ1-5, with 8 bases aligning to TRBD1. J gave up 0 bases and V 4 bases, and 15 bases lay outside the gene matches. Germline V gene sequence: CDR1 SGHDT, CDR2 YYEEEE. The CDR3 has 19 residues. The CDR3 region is CASSHRTGTGPYSNQPQHF. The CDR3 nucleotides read TGTGCCAGCAGCCATAGGACCGGGACAGGACCTTATAGCAATCAGCCCCAGCATTTT.

Written as DNA, the CDR3 is TGTGCCAGCAGCTTGGACCTTAGCGGGATTAACACCGGGGAGCTGTTTTTT. Protein sequence: CASSLDLSGINTGELFF. This rearrangement joins TRBV5-4 to TRBJ2-2; 8 bases match TRBD2. Germline lookup yields CDR1 SGHNT and CDR2 YYREEE (reference sequence). J lost 2 bases, V lost 0 bases, and 6 bases had no gene match. The CDR3 is 17 residues long.

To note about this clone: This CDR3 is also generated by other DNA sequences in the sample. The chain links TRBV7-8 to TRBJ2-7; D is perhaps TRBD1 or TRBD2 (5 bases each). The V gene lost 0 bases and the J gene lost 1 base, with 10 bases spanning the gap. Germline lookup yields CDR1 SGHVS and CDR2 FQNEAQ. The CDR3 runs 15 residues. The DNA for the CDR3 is TGTGCCAGCAGCTTAGCCGGGACGGTTTCCTACGAGCAGTACTTC. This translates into CASSLAGTVSYEQYF.

CDR3 sequence (DNA): TGTGCCAGCAGCCAGGGGCACCCTAGCGAGCAGTACTTC. Amino acids: CASSQGHPSEQYF. V usage is TRBV11-3 and J usage is TRBJ2-7, with D possibly being TRBD1 (6 bases). Germline loops: CDR1 SGHNT, CDR2 YENEEA. This CDR3 has 13 residues. V was trimmed by 5 bases and J by 6 bases, leaving 14 bases between them.

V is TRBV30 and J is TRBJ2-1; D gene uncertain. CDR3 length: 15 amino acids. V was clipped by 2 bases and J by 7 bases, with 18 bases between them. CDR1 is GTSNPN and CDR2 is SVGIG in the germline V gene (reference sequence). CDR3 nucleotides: TGTGCCTGGAGTTTAGCTTTTTCCTACTATAATGAGCAGTTCTTC. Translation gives CAWSLAFSYYNEQFF.

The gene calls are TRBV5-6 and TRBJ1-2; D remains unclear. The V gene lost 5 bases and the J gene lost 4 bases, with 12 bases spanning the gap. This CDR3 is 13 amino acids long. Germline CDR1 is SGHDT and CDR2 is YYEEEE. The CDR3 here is CASRGAGFYGYTF. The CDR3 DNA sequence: TGTGCCAGCAGGGGAGCGGGCTTCTATGGCTACACCTTC.

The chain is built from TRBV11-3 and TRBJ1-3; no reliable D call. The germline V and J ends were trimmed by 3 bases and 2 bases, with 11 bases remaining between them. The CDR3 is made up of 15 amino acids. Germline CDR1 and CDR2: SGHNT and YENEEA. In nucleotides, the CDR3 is TGTGCCAGCAGCTTTAACTCGCTGGCTGGAAACACCATATATTTT. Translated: CASSFNSLAGNTIYF.

CDR3: CASSYSFGYYEQYF. Written as DNA, the CDR3 is TGTGCCAGCAGTTACTCCTTTGGTTATTACGAGCAGTACTTC. The V call is TRBV6-6, the J call TRBJ2-7; no clear D gene. Per the germline V gene, CDR1 is MNHNY and CDR2 is SVGAGI (reference sequence). The CDR3 runs 14 residues. V gave up 0 bases and J gave up 4 bases, with 10 bases separating them.

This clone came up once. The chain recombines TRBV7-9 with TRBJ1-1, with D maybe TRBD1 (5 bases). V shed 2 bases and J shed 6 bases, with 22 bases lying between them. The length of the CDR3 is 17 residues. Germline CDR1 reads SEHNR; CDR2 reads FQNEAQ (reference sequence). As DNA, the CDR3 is TGTGCCAGCAGCTTAATCGTCCTCGGGGGACTGGGAGCTGAAGCTTTCTTT. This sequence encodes CASSLIVLGGLGAEAFF.

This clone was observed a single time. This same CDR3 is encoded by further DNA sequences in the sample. The CDR3: CAWSVRSGAEAFF. The CDR3 DNA reads TGTGCCTGGAGTGTACGTTCGGGGGCTGAAGCTTTCTTT. The chain has TRBV30 and TRBJ1-1; the D gene is possibly TRBD1 (5 bases). In germline, CDR1 is GTSNPN, CDR2 SVGIG (reference sequence). V lost 0 bases, J lost 6 bases, and 11 bases lay in between. CDR3 length: 13 residues.

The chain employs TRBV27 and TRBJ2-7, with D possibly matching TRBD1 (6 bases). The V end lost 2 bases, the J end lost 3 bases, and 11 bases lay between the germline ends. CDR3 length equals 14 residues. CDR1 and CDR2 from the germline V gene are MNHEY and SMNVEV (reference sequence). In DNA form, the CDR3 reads TGTGCCAGCAGTTTAAAGGGGGTTGGCTACGAGCAGTACTTC. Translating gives CASSLKGVGYEQYF.

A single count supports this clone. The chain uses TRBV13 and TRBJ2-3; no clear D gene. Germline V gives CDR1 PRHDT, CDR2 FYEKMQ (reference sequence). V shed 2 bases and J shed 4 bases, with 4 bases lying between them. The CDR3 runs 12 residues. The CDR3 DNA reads TGTGCCAGCAGCTTAATGCCAGATACGCAGTATTTT. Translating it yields CASSLMPDTQYF. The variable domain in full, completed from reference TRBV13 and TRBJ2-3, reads AAGVIQSPRHLIKEKRETATLKCYPIPRHDTVYWYQQGPGQDPQFLISFYEKMQSDKGSIPDRFSAQQFSDYHSELNMSSLELGDSALYFCASSLMPDTQYFGPGTRLTVL.

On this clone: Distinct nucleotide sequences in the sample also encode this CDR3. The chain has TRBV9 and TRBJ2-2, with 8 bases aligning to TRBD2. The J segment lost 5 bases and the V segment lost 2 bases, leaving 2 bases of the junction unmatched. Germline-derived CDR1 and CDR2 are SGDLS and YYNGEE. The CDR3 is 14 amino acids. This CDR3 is CASSVAGGTGELFF. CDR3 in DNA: TGTGCCAGCAGCGTTGCGGGAGGAACCGGGGAGCTGTTTTTT.

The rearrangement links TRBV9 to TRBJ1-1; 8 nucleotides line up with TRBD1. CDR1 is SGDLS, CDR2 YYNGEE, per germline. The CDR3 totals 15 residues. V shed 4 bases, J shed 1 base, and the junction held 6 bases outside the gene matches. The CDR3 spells CASSPQGAPNTEAFF. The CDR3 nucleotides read TGTGCCAGCAGCCCCCAGGGGGCCCCGAACACTGAAGCTTTCTTT. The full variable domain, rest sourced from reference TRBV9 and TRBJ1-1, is DSGVTQTPKHLITATGQRVTLRCSPRSGDLSVYWYQQSLDQGLQFLIQYYNGEERAKGNILERFSAQQFPDLHSELNLSSLELGDSALYFCASSPQGAPNTEAFFGQGTRLTVV.

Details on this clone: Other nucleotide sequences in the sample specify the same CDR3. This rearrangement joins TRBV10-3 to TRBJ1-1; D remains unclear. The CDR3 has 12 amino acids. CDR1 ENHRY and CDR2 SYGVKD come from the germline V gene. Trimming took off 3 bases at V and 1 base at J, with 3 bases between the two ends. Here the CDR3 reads CAISEQNTEAFF. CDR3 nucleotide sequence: TGTGCCATCAGTGAACAGAACACTGAAGCTTTCTTT.

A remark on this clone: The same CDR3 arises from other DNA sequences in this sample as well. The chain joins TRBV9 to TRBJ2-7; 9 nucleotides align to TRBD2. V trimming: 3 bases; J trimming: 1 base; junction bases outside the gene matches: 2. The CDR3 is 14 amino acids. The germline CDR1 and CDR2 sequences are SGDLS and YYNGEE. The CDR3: CASSATSGSYEQYF. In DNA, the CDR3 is TGTGCCAGCAGCGCCACTAGCGGGTCCTACGAGCAGTACTTC. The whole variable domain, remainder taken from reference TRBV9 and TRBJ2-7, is DSGVTQTPKHLITATGQRVTLRCSPRSGDLSVYWYQQSLDQGLQFLIQYYNGEERAKGNILERFSAQQFPDLHSELNLSSLELGDSALYFCASSATSGSYEQYFGPGTRLTVT.

CDR3 sequence: CASSADNYNEQFF. CDR3 nucleotides: TGTGCCAGCAGCGCGGACAACTACAATGAGCAGTTCTTC. The chain employs TRBV7-9 and TRBJ2-1; D is perhaps TRBD1 (5 bases). The CDR3 contains 13 residues. The V gene lost 5 bases and the J gene lost 3 bases, with 8 bases spanning the gap. Germline V CDR1 and CDR2: SEHNR, FQNEAQ (reference sequence).

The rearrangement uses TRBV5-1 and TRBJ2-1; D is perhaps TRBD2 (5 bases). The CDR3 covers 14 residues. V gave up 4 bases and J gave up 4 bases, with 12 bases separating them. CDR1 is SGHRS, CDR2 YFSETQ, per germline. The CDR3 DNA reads TGCGCCAGCAGCGCTTCCGGGATTTACAATGAGCAGTTCTTC. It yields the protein CASSASGIYNEQFF.

The CDR3 region is CSVLRPSGEQFF. CDR3 coding DNA: TGCAGCGTTCTCCGACCAAGCGGAGAGCAGTTCTTC. The chain employs TRBV29-1 and TRBJ2-1; tentative D call: TRBD2 (5 bases). The CDR3 has 12 residues. Trimming shortened V by 5 bases and J by 10 bases, and 15 bases separated the two germline ends. Germline-derived CDR1 and CDR2 are SQVTM and ANQGSEA.